This TCR beta chain originates from a study of OX40 agonist ivuxolimab in advanced cancers. Turning to the study itself: Three patients got partial responses; one had hepatocellular carcinoma and two had cutaneous melanoma.

This clone was recorded once. The antigen remains unidentified. Trimming removed 8 bases from V and 0 bases from J, with 11 bases in between. Looked up from germline, CDR1 is SGHNT and CDR2 is YENEEA. The CDR3 has 13 residues. Study observations and caveats: Relatively little clonal expansion, among the lowest observed, appeared in partial responders at 0.1-3.0 mg/kg.

The table came from immunoSEQ multiplex PCR; TCRdb's copy has only in-frame clones and leaves some out. The data contain roughly 86,000 clones, more than 85% of them singletons. The V and J genes are TRBV11-3 and TRBJ2-7; tentatively, D is TRBD2 (5 bases). This TCR derives from an adult with an advanced solid tumor such as melanoma, head and neck, liver or kidney cancer. Material: CD4+ or CD8+ T cells sorted from blood, obtained in a trial of the OX40 agonist ivuxolimab. As DNA, the CDR3 is TGTGCCAGCTCCCGGGCGGGCTCCTACGAGCAGTACTTC. Translating it yields CASSRAGSYEQYF.